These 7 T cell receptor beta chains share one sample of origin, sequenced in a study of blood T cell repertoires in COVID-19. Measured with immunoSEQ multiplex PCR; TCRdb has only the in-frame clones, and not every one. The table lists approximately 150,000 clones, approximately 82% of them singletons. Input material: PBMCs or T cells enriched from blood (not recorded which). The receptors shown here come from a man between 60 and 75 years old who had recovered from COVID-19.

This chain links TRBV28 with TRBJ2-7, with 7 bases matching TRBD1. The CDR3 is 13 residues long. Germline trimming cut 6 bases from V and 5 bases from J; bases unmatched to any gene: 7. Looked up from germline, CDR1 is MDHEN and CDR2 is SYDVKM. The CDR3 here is CASSWGQSNEQYF. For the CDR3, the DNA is TGTGCCAGCAGCTGGGGACAGAGCAACGAGCAGTACTTC.

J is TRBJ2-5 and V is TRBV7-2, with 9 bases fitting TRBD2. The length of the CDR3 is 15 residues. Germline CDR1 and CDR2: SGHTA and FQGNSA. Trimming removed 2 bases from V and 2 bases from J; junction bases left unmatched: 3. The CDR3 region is CASSLRLAVQETQYF. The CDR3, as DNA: TGTGCCAGCAGCTTACGACTAGCGGTTCAAGAGACCCAGTACTTC.

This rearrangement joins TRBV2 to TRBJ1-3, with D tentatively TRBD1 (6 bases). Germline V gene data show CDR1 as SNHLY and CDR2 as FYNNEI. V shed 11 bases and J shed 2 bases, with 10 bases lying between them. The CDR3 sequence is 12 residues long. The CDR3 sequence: CALRGPGNTIYF. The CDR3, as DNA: TGTGCCTTGCGGGGGCCTGGAAACACCATATATTTT.

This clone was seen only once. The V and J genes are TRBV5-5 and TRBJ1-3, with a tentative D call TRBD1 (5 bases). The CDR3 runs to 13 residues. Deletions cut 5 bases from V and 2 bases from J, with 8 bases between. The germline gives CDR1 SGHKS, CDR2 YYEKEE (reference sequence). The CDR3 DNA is TGTGCCAGCAGAGGAGGGGCTGGAAACACCATATATTTT. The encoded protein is CASRGGAGNTIYF.

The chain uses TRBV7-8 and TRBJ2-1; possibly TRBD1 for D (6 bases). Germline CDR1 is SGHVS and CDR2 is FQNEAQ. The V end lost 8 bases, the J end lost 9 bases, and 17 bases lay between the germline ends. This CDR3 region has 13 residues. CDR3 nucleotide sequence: TGTGCCAGCTTGGGGGCCCTTGGGGGTGAGCAGTTCTTC. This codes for CASLGALGGEQFF.

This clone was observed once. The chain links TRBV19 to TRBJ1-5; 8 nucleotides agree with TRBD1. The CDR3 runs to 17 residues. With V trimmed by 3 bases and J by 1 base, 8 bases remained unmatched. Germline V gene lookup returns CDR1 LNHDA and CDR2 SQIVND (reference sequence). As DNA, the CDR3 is TGTGCCAGTAGTATCGGACAGGGTTTGATAAGCAATCAGCCCCAGCATTTT. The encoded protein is CASSIGQGLISNQPQHF.

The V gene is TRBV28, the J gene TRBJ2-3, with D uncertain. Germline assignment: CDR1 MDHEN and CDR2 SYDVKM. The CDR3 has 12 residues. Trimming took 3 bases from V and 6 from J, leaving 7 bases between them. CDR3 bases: TGTGCCAGCAGTTTGAGGTGGGATACGCAGTATTTT. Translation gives CASSLRWDTQYF.